The text below deals with one T cell receptor beta chain. The target antigen is unknown. Researchers ran the PCR with 60 Vbeta and 13 Jbeta primers. Measured with immunoSEQ multiplex PCR; TCRdb has only the in-frame clones, and not every one. The sample has about 170,000 clones; roughly 80% are singletons. The data were taken from a study of cytomegalovirus exposure and HLA in healthy donors. The wider study: Sequencing of some 200 million T cells in an earlier analysis found roughly 120 million unique TCR beta sequences. Genetic ancestry analysis placed more than 80% of the approximately 400 donors that were genotyped in the Caucasian-associated cluster.

Study-wide results and limits: Later analysis showed most CMV-associated TCR beta chains appearing HLA-restricted.

V lost 5 bases to trimming and J lost 4 bases; unmatched junction nucleotides: 6. The CDR3 contains 14 residues. CDR1 and CDR2 from the germline V gene are KGHSH and LQKENI. The chain uses TRBV18 and TRBJ1-1, with 8 nucleotides matching TRBD1. This TCR was sampled from a girl aged 2-10 years in good health and CMV-seropositive. Material: PBMCs. The CDR3 sequence is CASSFSQGATEAFF. CDR3 nucleotide sequence: TGTGCCAGCTCATTTTCCCAGGGGGCCACTGAAGCTTTCTTT.